This T cell receptor beta chain was sequenced for a study of cytomegalovirus exposure and HLA in healthy donors. Study-wide findings and caveats: Specificity of a few CMV-associated chains for CMV antigens was verified in vitro. An analysis done earlier found most TCR beta V segments productive about 87% or about 30% of the time.

The PCR ran on 60 Vbeta and 13 Jbeta primers. Here immunoSEQ multiplex PCR was the method, and the copy in TCRdb shows in-frame clones only, minus some. The sample lists over 100,000 clones, just under 80% seen once, with roughly 1.1% in the top ten. Trimming took off 4 bases at V and 1 base at J, with 7 bases between the two ends. The CDR3 length is 14 residues. Germline V gene sequence: CDR1 MNHEY, CDR2 SVGAGI. Remarks on this clone: Its specificity is not known.

The chain links TRBV6-5 to TRBJ2-2; TRBD2 is a possible D gene (6 bases). Sequencing was performed on PBMCs. This clonotype originated in a male donor in good health and CMV-seronegative. CDR3 residues: CASSWRENTGELFF. CDR3 in DNA: TGTGCCAGCAGTTGGCGGGAGAACACCGGGGAGCTGTTTTTT.